Given below is one T cell receptor (beta chain) in context. The sample belongs to a study of blood T cell repertoires in COVID-19. Trimming removed 5 bases from V and 4 bases from J, with 10 bases in between. Germline lookup yields CDR1 SGHRS and CDR2 YFSETQ. The CDR3 sequence is 14 residues long. Sequencing used immunoSEQ multiplex PCR; TCRdb keeps in-frame clones, though not all of them. Altogether 200,000 or so clones are present, more than 80% being singletons, with the ten largest covering about 4%. Source material: PBMCs or T cells enriched from blood (not recorded which). The source of this sequence is a woman aged 40 to 49 with acute COVID-19. The rearrangement links TRBV5-1 to TRBJ2-6; D is ambiguous. CDR3 DNA: TGCGCCAGCAGGCAGTCAATAGGGGCCAACGTCCTGACTTTC. This codes for CASRQSIGANVLTF.